This T cell receptor beta chain was documented in a study of T cells in women clearing cervical HPV infection. Overall study context: Cases: HPV16-related CIN3 or worse on histology, 2 invasive cancers. No precancer developed; the control's incident HPV16 infection cleared within 12 months.

For this clone: The read halts 3 residues ahead of the CDR3 end, with the missing end drawn from the germline J gene.

The CDR3 runs to 14 residues. Germline CDR1 and CDR2: SGHTA and FQGNSA. J gave up 6 bases and V 1 base, and 4 bases lay outside the gene matches. The repertoire was sequenced with immunoSEQ multiplex PCR; TCRdb's copy has only in-frame clones and lacks some. Its table lists about 39,000 clones. The source material was blood buffy coat. The gene calls are TRBV7-2 and TRBJ2-3; 7 positions agree with TRBD2. This TCR derives from a woman aged 18-70 years with a cervical HPV16 infection that either progressed to CIN3+ or cleared (not recorded which). The CDR3 bases that were read are TGTGCCAGCAGCTTAGACGGGCGGGGGGATACG. This codes for CASSLDGRGDT. The whole CDR3 region reads CASSLDGRGDTQYF.